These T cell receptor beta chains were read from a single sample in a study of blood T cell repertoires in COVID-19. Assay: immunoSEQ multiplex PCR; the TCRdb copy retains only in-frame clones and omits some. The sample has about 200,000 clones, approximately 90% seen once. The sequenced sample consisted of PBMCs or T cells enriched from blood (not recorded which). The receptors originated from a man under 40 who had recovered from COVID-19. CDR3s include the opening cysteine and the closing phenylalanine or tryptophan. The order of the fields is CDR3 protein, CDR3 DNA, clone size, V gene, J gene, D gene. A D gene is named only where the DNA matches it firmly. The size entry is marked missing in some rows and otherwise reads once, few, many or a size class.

CDR3 protein: CASSQGGERNQPQHF; CDR3 DNA: TGTGCCAGCAGCCAAGGCGGTGAGCGCAATCAGCCCCAGCATTTT; clone size: few; V gene: TRBV3-1/TRBV3-2; J gene: TRBJ1-5; D gene: -
CDR3 protein: CASSLTSGQETQYF; CDR3 DNA: TGTGCCAGCAGCTTGACTAGCGGACAAGAGACCCAGTACTTC; clone size: -; V gene: TRBV5-5; J gene: TRBJ2-5; D gene: TRBD2
CDR3 protein: CASAGGDTQYF; CDR3 DNA: TGTGCCAGCGCGGGGGGGGATACGCAGTATTTT; clone size: -; V gene: TRBV27; J gene: TRBJ2-3; D gene: TRBD2
CDR3 protein: CASMSGFKETQYF; CDR3 DNA: TGTGCCAGCATGTCGGGGTTTAAAGAGACCCAGTACTTC; clone size: -; V gene: TRBV2; J gene: TRBJ2-5; D gene: -
CDR3 protein: CASSSFPGNYNEQFF; CDR3 DNA: TGTGCCAGCAGTTCTTTCCCAGGGAACTACAATGAGCAGTTCTTC; clone size: -; V gene: TRBV6-5; J gene: TRBJ2-1; D gene: -
CDR3 protein: CARRRGVLMDRDYCNSPLHF; CDR3 DNA: TGTGCCAGAAGACGGGGGGTATTGATGGACAGGGACTATTGTAATTCACCCCTCCACTTT; clone size: -; V gene: TRBV19; J gene: TRBJ1-6; D gene: TRBD1
CDR3 protein: CASSQEPSGAQHF; CDR3 DNA: TGCGCCAGCAGCCAAGAACCTTCGGGGGCCCAGCATTTT; clone size: -; V gene: TRBV4-1; J gene: TRBJ1-5; D gene: -
CDR3 protein: CASSLGQGVNGYTF; CDR3 DNA: TGTGCCAGCAGCTTGGGACAGGGGGTTAATGGCTACACCTTC; clone size: -; V gene: TRBV7-2; J gene: TRBJ1-2; D gene: TRBD1
CDR3 protein: CASSRSVDEQYF; CDR3 DNA: TGTGCCAGCAGCCGTAGCGTCGACGAGCAGTACTTC; clone size: -; V gene: TRBV7-9; J gene: TRBJ2-7; D gene: -
CDR3 protein: CATRGAYGGELFF; CDR3 DNA: TGTGCCACCCGGGGGGCCTACGGCGGGGAGCTGTTTTTT; clone size: -; V gene: TRBV24-1; J gene: TRBJ2-2; D gene: -
CDR3 protein: CATLAGQSSPTTDTQYF; CDR3 DNA: TGTGCCACATTAGCCGGACAGTCGTCCCCCACCACAGATACGCAGTATTTT; clone size: -; V gene: TRBV10-3; J gene: TRBJ2-3; D gene: -
CDR3 protein: CASSLWGQGFPGELFF; CDR3 DNA: TGTGCCAGCAGTTTATGGGGACAGGGGTTCCCCGGGGAGCTGTTTTTT; clone size: -; V gene: TRBV28; J gene: TRBJ2-2; D gene: TRBD1
CDR3 protein: CAWSPNGNSYGYTF; CDR3 DNA: TGTGCCTGGAGCCCGAACGGGAACAGTTATGGCTACACCTTC; clone size: -; V gene: TRBV30; J gene: TRBJ1-2; D gene: -
CDR3 protein: CASSVSGEGVTEAFF; CDR3 DNA: TGTGCCAGCAGCGTCTCGGGCGAGGGGGTCACTGAAGCTTTCTTT; clone size: -; V gene: TRBV9; J gene: TRBJ1-1; D gene: -
CDR3 protein: CASSYRQGTVYEQFF; CDR3 DNA: TGTGCCAGCAGTTACAGACAGGGGACAGTTTATGAGCAGTTCTTC; clone size: few; V gene: TRBV6-2/TRBV6-3; J gene: TRBJ2-1; D gene: TRBD1
CDR3 protein: CASSLGVAYSNQPQHF; CDR3 DNA: TGTGCCAGCAGCTTAGGGGTAGCTTATAGCAATCAGCCCCAGCATTTT; clone size: few; V gene: TRBV7-9; J gene: TRBJ1-5; D gene: -
CDR3 protein: CASSQRQNSPLHF; CDR3 DNA: TGTGCCAGCAGCCAACGACAAAATTCACCCCTCCACTTT; clone size: -; V gene: TRBV11-2; J gene: TRBJ1-6; D gene: -
CDR3 protein: CASSIGGDTEAFF; CDR3 DNA: TGTGCCAGTAGTATAGGAGGCGACACTGAAGCTTTCTTT; clone size: -; V gene: TRBV19; J gene: TRBJ1-1; D gene: -
CDR3 protein: CAWSVRVSDTEAFF; CDR3 DNA: TGTGCCTGGAGTGTACGGGTTTCCGACACTGAAGCTTTCTTT; clone size: -; V gene: TRBV30; J gene: TRBJ1-1; D gene: -
CDR3 protein: CASTLRELSGTNTGELFF; CDR3 DNA: TGTGCCAGCACCCTTAGGGAGTTGAGCGGAACGAACACCGGGGAGCTGTTTTTT; clone size: -; V gene: TRBV7-6; J gene: TRBJ2-2; D gene: -
CDR3 protein: CASNAGKHYGYTF; CDR3 DNA: TGTGCCAGCAACGCCGGGAAACACTATGGCTACACCTTC; clone size: once; V gene: TRBV2; J gene: TRBJ1-2; D gene: -
CDR3 protein: CASSSGGQTNYGYTF; CDR3 DNA: TGTGCCAGCAGCTCCGGGGGACAGACTAACTATGGCTACACCTTC; clone size: -; V gene: TRBV7-9; J gene: TRBJ1-2; D gene: TRBD1
CDR3 protein: CASSLTTYNEQFF; CDR3 DNA: TGTGCCAGTAGTCTTACTACCTACAATGAGCAGTTCTTC; clone size: -; V gene: TRBV19; J gene: TRBJ2-1; D gene: -
CDR3 protein: CASRTTGGLETQYF; CDR3 DNA: TGTGCCAGCAGAACAACGGGGGGGCTGGAGACCCAGTACTTC; clone size: -; V gene: TRBV6-6; J gene: TRBJ2-5; D gene: TRBD2
CDR3 protein: CASSLWGAGARIKETQYF; CDR3 DNA: TGTGCCAGCAGCTTATGGGGAGCGGGGGCCCGTATAAAAGAGACCCAGTACTTC; clone size: -; V gene: TRBV7-9; J gene: TRBJ2-5; D gene: TRBD2
CDR3 protein: CATSDPGQHNQPQHF; CDR3 DNA: TGTGCCACCAGTGATCCGGGACAGCACAATCAGCCCCAGCATTTT; clone size: -; V gene: TRBV24-1; J gene: TRBJ1-5; D gene: TRBD1
CDR3 protein: CAWRGSSGYNSPLHF; CDR3 DNA: TGTGCCTGGAGAGGTTCTTCAGGGTATAATTCACCCCTCCACTTT; clone size: -; V gene: TRBV30; J gene: TRBJ1-6; D gene: -
CDR3 protein: CASSGTSGSYEQYF; CDR3 DNA: TGCGCCAGCAGCGGGACTAGCGGGAGTTACGAGCAGTACTTC; clone size: -; V gene: TRBV5-1; J gene: TRBJ2-7; D gene: TRBD2
CDR3 protein: CASSVVAGATGELFF; CDR3 DNA: TGTGCCAGCAGCGTAGTGGCAGGGGCGACCGGGGAGCTGTTTTTT; clone size: -; V gene: TRBV9; J gene: TRBJ2-2; D gene: -
CDR3 protein: CASSPSQGPAEKLFF; CDR3 DNA: TGTGCCAGCAGTCCATCCCAGGGGCCCGCCGAAAAACTGTTTTTT; clone size: -; V gene: TRBV25-1; J gene: TRBJ1-4; D gene: -